This T cell receptor beta chain came from a study of blood T cell repertoires in COVID-19. For the study at large: Spain, Italy and the United States supplied samples that represented acute and convalescent COVID-19.

V dropped 1 base and J dropped 6 bases, with 6 bases sitting between them. This CDR3 contains 12 residues. Germline-derived CDR1 and CDR2 are SNHLY and FYNNEI. Profiled with immunoSEQ multiplex PCR; TCRdb holds only in-frame clones, not every one. The repertoire holds 350,000 or so clones, more than 70% seen once, with 1.5% to 2% in the top ten. The specimen was peripheral blood. The chain recombines TRBV2 with TRBJ2-5; no firm D call. The receptor was derived from a woman in her thirties with COVID-19, enrolled during active disease. CDR3 DNA sequence: TGTGCCAGCAGTGAAGGGCAACAGACCCAGTACTTC. Its protein product is CASSEGQQTQYF.